The clone carrying this T cell receptor (beta chain) showed up just a few times. Its specificity is unknown. One entry per CDR3 protein results from TCRdb running MiXCR on the RT-PCR reads. The repertoire has under 200,000 distinct CDR3 sequences, 9.5% to 13% of them found once; the top ten carry 9.5% to 15%. This sample is part of a study of response to subunit inactivated influenza vaccine. Regarding the study as a whole: Authors suggested each seasonal influenza vaccination recruits few new T cells.

The sequences come from non-naive T cells sorted from PBMCs, collected more than 35 days after vaccination. The TCR comes from a man aged 50 to 60 who received an inactivated influenza vaccine.

The CDR3 DNA sequence: TGTGCCAGCAGTTACATCTCCGGACAGGGGGCTCGGGGCTACACCTTC. Translated, it gives CASSYISGQGARGYTF. V is TRBV6-5 and J is TRBJ1-2; 11 nucleotides align to TRBD1. CDR1 and CDR2 from the germline V gene are MNHEY and SVGAGI. V was pared by 2 bases and J by 8 bases, with 10 bases of the junction left unmatched. The CDR3 runs 16 residues.